The 30 T cell receptor beta chains given below trace back to one sample, sequenced in a study of T cells after yellow fever vaccination. TCRdb re-derived calls from the 5' RACE reads in MiXCR, one entry per CDR3 protein. The data show a few hundred thousand distinct CDR3 sequences, roughly 8.7% seen once. This material consisted of PBMCs, taken on the day of the first yellow fever vaccination. The receptor source for this set is a man aged 18 to 30 who received the YFV17D yellow fever vaccine.

The sample holds a few counts of this clonotype. The chain is built from TRBV4-1 and TRBJ2-2, with TRBD1 matching over 10 bases. CDR1 and CDR2 from the germline V gene are MGHRA and YSYEKL. J lost 6 bases, V lost 3 bases, and 7 bases had no gene match. This CDR3 comprises 16 residues. CDR3 in amino acids: CASSQETGGTPGELFF. The CDR3 region has the DNA TGCGCCAGCAGCCAGGAGACAGGGGGCACCCCCGGGGAGCTGTTTTTT.

The chain recombines TRBV6-2 or TRBV6-3 with TRBJ2-7; no definite D call. Trimming shortened V by 10 bases and J by 0 bases, and 7 bases separated the two germline ends. The germline V gene has CDR1 MNHEY and CDR2 SVGEGT. The CDR3 totals 11 residues. CDR3 DNA: TGTGCCACCTCCGGCTCCTACGAGCAGTACGTC. Encoded protein: CATSGSYEQYV.

A few counts support this clonotype. The rearrangement links TRBV20-1 to TRBJ1-6; D possibly corresponds to TRBD1 (6 bases). The CDR3 is 16 residues long. Looked up from germline, CDR1 is DFQATT and CDR2 is SNEGSKA (reference sequence). Trimming took off 0 bases at V and 8 bases at J, with 17 bases between the two ends. CDR3 in DNA: TGCAGTGCTAGAGATCCAGCCGGGGGCCTCGATTCACCCCTCCACTTT. Its protein is CSARDPAGGLDSPLHF.

A few counts support this clonotype. The genes are TRBV7-3 and TRBJ2-3; 9 bases match TRBD2. The trim removed 1 base at V and 6 bases at J, leaving 5 bases unmatched. The CDR3 extends over 15 amino acids. CDR1 SGHTA and CDR2 FQGTGA come from the germline V gene. The CDR3 bases are TGTGCCAGCAGCTTAAAGCTAGCGGGGAGGGATACGCAGTATTTT. It encodes CASSLKLAGRDTQYF.

This clonotype was seen a few times. The chain has TRBV20-1 and TRBJ1-5; no reliable D call. CDR3 length equals 10 residues. From germline, CDR1 is DFQATT and CDR2 SNEGSKA (reference sequence). CDR3 sequence (DNA): TGCAGGCCGCGTTTTATGCCCCAGCATTTT. Protein sequence: CRPRFMPQHF.

This clonotype was seen repeatedly, ten times or more. In nucleotides, the CDR3 is TGTGCCACCGGGCACTCGGACGGGGAGGCGCAGTATTTT. This sequence encodes CATGHSDGEAQYF. This chain uses TRBV24-1 with TRBJ2-3, with a tentative D call TRBD2 (6 bases). With 9 bases removed from V and 10 bases from J, the gap between germline ends came to 19 bases. This CDR3 has 13 amino acids. Germline-derived CDR1 and CDR2 are KGHDR and SFDVKD.

V usage is TRBV29-1 and J usage is TRBJ1-1, with D tentatively TRBD1 (5 bases). Germline V CDR1 and CDR2: SQVTM, ANQGSEA. The CDR3 runs to 14 residues. V gave up 3 bases and J gave up 2 bases, with 13 bases separating them. Here the CDR3 reads CSVDRGRGNTEAFF. Written as DNA, the CDR3 is TGCAGCGTTGATCGGGGACGCGGTAACACTGAAGCTTTCTTT.

The rearrangement uses TRBV4-3 and TRBJ2-1; 8 bases line up with TRBD1. CDR3 length equals 13 residues. With 2 bases clipped from V and 7 bases from J, the junction kept 1 base outside the gene matches. Germline lookup yields CDR1 LGHNA and CDR2 YSLEER. CDR3 nucleotide sequence: TGCGCCAGCAGCCAAAACAGGGGGAATGAGCAGTTCTTC. Residues: CASSQNRGNEQFF.

This clonotype appeared a few times. The V gene is TRBV20-1, the J gene TRBJ1-6; weak D call: TRBD1 (5 bases). V gave up 1 base and J gave up 0 bases, with 13 bases separating them. The CDR3 totals 17 residues. Germline V CDR1 and CDR2: DFQATT, SNEGSKA (reference sequence). CDR3 coding DNA: TGCAGTGCTAGAGGTTGGACTAGGGGCTCCTATAATTCACCCCTCCACTTT. The encoded protein is CSARGWTRGSYNSPLHF.

The genes are TRBV10-3 and TRBJ1-1, with a weak D call TRBD1 (5 bases). V shed 6 bases and J shed 3 bases, with 17 bases lying between them. The CDR3 sequence is 15 residues long. Germline V lookup: CDR1 ENHRY, CDR2 SYGVKD. The CDR3 sequence: CAIRAPQGMDTEAFF. CDR3 in DNA: TGTGCCATCAGAGCACCTCAGGGTATGGACACTGAAGCTTTCTTT.

This chain connects TRBV6-1 to TRBJ1-2, with D possibly TRBD1 on 5 matching bases. V dropped 6 bases and J dropped 0 bases, with 17 bases sitting between them. Germline V gene sequence: CDR1 MNHNS, CDR2 SASEGT. CDR3 length: 16 residues. The CDR3 protein is CASRSHPWGSNYGYTF. The CDR3 bases are TGTGCCAGCAGATCCCACCCGTGGGGCTCTAACTATGGCTACACCTTC.

This chain connects TRBV20-1 to TRBJ2-5; D possibly matches TRBD1 or TRBD2 (5 bases each). The V end was cut by 0 bases, the J end by 5 bases, with 16 bases between. Germline V lookup: CDR1 DFQATT, CDR2 SNEGSKA (reference sequence). The CDR3 totals 15 residues. CDR3 nucleotide sequence: TGCAGTGCTAGAGATTCTTCGGGGCCGGGGGAGACCCAGTACTTC. This codes for CSARDSSGPGETQYF.

The gene calls are TRBV7-9 and TRBJ1-6, with 8 positions matching TRBD1. This CDR3 is built from 16 residues. CDR1 and CDR2 (germline): SEHNR, FQNEAQ (reference sequence). V lost 4 bases and J lost 4; bases outside the gene matches: 6. CDR3 DNA sequence: TGTGCCAGCAGCTCCCCCGGACAGGGTTATAATTCACCCCTCCACTTT. This codes for CASSSPGQGYNSPLHF.

This clonotype was detected only a few times. This rearrangement joins TRBV27 to TRBJ1-6; tentatively, D is TRBD1 (6 bases). Germline V gene sequence: CDR1 MNHEY, CDR2 SMNVEV (reference sequence). Between the trimmed V and J ends, which lost 2 bases and 9 bases, there was a span of 8 bases. This CDR3 is built from 13 residues. CDR3 sequence reads: CASSLGGPSPLHF. CDR3 coding DNA: TGTGCCAGCAGTTTAGGGGGCCCTTCACCCCTCCACTTT.

The V and J genes are TRBV11-2 and TRBJ1-5; 12 positions agree with TRBD1. The CDR3 contains 16 residues. J lost 7 bases, V lost 2 bases, and 6 bases had no gene match. Looked up from germline, CDR1 is SGHAT and CDR2 is FQNNGV. The CDR3: CASSLRDRGLGQPQHF. The CDR3 DNA follows: TGTGCCAGCAGCTTACGGGACAGGGGGCTCGGACAGCCCCAGCATTTT.

This clonotype was detected only a few times. The V and J genes are TRBV9 and TRBJ2-3; D is ambiguous. Trimming took off 0 bases at V and 12 bases at J, with 11 bases between the two ends. CDR3 length: 12 amino acids. Germline V gene sequence: CDR1 SGDLS, CDR2 YYNGEE. The CDR3 DNA reads as TGTGCCAGCAGCGTAGACGAAGGCTTACAGTATTTT. Protein sequence: CASSVDEGLQYF.

The table lists this clonotype with a few counts. The chain recombines TRBV7-9 with TRBJ2-5; 8 positions match TRBD2. CDR3 size: 15 residues. The germline V gene encodes CDR1 SEHNR and CDR2 FQNEAQ (reference sequence). The V segment lost 7 bases and the J segment 0 bases; nucleotides outside the gene matches: 7. The CDR3 DNA is TGTGCCAGCAACCGTCGCGGGGGGAACCAAGAGACCCAGTACTTC. Translated: CASNRRGGNQETQYF.

The table lists this clonotype with many counts. The genes are TRBV6-1 and TRBJ2-7; either TRBD1 or TRBD2 may supply D (5 bases each). Trimming left V 5 bases short and J 10 bases short, with 18 bases between. Looked up from germline, CDR1 is MNHNS and CDR2 is SASEGT. CDR3 length equals 13 residues. CDR3 in amino acids: CASSTIQVPGQYV. CDR3 nucleotide sequence: TGTGCCAGCAGTACCATACAGGTACCGGGACAGTACGTC.

By share, this clonotype counts as large (0.1 to 1%). V usage is TRBV20-1 and J usage is TRBJ1-3; D remains unclear. Germline lookup yields CDR1 DFQATT and CDR2 SNEGSKA (reference sequence). The CDR3 covers 10 residues. V shed 5 bases and J shed 3 bases, with 2 bases lying between them. The CDR3 nucleotides are TGCAGTGCTCGTGGAAACACCATATATTTT. As protein: CSARGNTIYF.

The V and J genes are TRBV4-3 and TRBJ2-3; 8 positions match TRBD2. Trimming removed 3 bases from V and 2 bases from J; junction bases left unmatched: 7. The CDR3 contains 16 residues. Germline V lookup: CDR1 LGHNA, CDR2 YSLEER. The CDR3 sequence is CASSQLAGGLTDTQYF. The CDR3 bases are TGCGCCAGCAGCCAGCTGGCGGGGGGCCTCACAGATACGCAGTATTTT.

In its sample, this clonotype was seen many times. This chain links TRBV10-3 with TRBJ2-1, with 9 bases that match TRBD1. The CDR3 consists of 15 residues. Looked up from germline, CDR1 is ENHRY and CDR2 is SYGVKD. Unmatched junction bases numbered 7, after V lost 6 bases and J lost 4 bases. The CDR3 bases are TGTGCCATCAGGGGACAGGGTAGCGGGTACAATGAGCAGTTCTTC. Protein sequence: CAIRGQGSGYNEQFF.

DNA for the CDR3: TGTGCCAGCAGTGTACTGTCGTCCTACAATGAGCAGTTCTTC. Translation gives CASSVLSSYNEQFF. This chain joins TRBV28 and TRBJ2-1, with D hard to call. The CDR3 covers 14 residues. V was cut by 5 bases and J by 1 base, with 9 bases left in between. Germline V lookup: CDR1 MDHEN, CDR2 SYDVKM.

The sample holds many counts of this clonotype. This CDR3 is CSAPDWRWDEQFF. Here the CDR3 DNA reads TGCAGTGCCCCGGACTGGCGGTGGGATGAGCAGTTCTTC. The chain links TRBV20-1 to TRBJ2-1, with D possibly matching TRBD2 (5 bases). The germline V and J ends were trimmed by 6 bases and 8 bases, with 17 bases remaining between them. Looked up from germline, CDR1 is DFQATT and CDR2 is SNEGSKA (reference sequence). The CDR3 totals 13 residues.

The chain combines TRBV6-5 with TRBJ1-1; 7 bases line up with TRBD1. V gave up 5 bases and J gave up 5 bases; unmatched junction bases: 8. Germline loops: CDR1 MNHEY, CDR2 SVGAGI. This CDR3 has 14 amino acids. The chain's CDR3 is CASSTGQILTEAFF. DNA for the CDR3: TGTGCCAGCAGTACGGGACAGATTTTAACTGAAGCTTTCTTT.

This clonotype has ten or more counts. The chain uses TRBV5-1 and TRBJ1-1; D gene uncertain. The CDR3 covers 14 residues. Germline-derived CDR1 and CDR2 are SGHRS and YFSETQ. Trimming shortened V by 4 bases and J by 3 bases, and 13 bases separated the two germline ends. In nucleotides, the CDR3 is TGCGCCAGCAGCCTAGACTTACGGGACACTGAAGCTTTCTTT. This codes for CASSLDLRDTEAFF.

In its sample, this clonotype was seen a few times. This chain joins TRBV15 and TRBJ2-7; unclear D gene. The V end was cut by 0 bases, the J end by 6 bases, with 18 bases between. The V gene's germline CDR1 is LNHNV and CDR2 YYDKDF (reference sequence). This CDR3 has 16 amino acids. In nucleotides, the CDR3 is TGTGCCACCAGCAGAGAACGGGTTTGGGATACCTCCGAGCAGTACGTC. Its translation is CATSRERVWDTSEQYV.

This chain connects TRBV6-1 to TRBJ1-2, with 12 bases identical to TRBD1. The V gene end was trimmed by 6 bases and the J gene end by 8 bases; junction bases not matched to a gene: 10. Germline V gene sequence: CDR1 MNHNS, CDR2 SASEGT. The length of the CDR3 is 15 residues. The CDR3 spells CASSSAGTGGGGYTF. DNA of the CDR3: TGTGCCAGCAGCTCCGCCGGGACAGGGGGCGGGGGCTACACCTTC.

This clonotype was detected a few times. The rearrangement uses TRBV27 and TRBJ2-5; D is ambiguous. V dropped 1 base and J dropped 5 bases, with 8 bases sitting between them. Germline V gene sequence: CDR1 MNHEY, CDR2 SMNVEV (reference sequence). The CDR3 loop spans 13 amino acids. The CDR3 reads CASSLWSGETQYF. In DNA form, the CDR3 reads TGTGCCAGCAGTTTATGGTCCGGGGAGACCCAGTACTTC.

This clonotype was counted a few times. V usage is TRBV6-2 or TRBV6-3 and J usage is TRBJ1-1; possible D gene TRBD1, 5 bases. V gave up 0 bases and J gave up 6 bases, with 14 bases separating them. This CDR3 spans 15 amino acids. CDR1 is MNHEY and CDR2 is SVGEGT in the germline V gene. As DNA, the CDR3 is TGTGCCAGCAGTTACTCGACCAGGGTCGGGCCTGAAGCTTTCTTT. Translated: CASSYSTRVGPEAFF.

This clonotype was picked up many times. This chain links TRBV5-1 with TRBJ2-1; 9 positions agree with TRBD2. The V and J ends lost 2 bases and 7 bases, in that order; junction bases with no gene match: 4. CDR3 length: 14 residues. Germline CDR1 SGHRS, CDR2 YFSETQ. The CDR3 region is CASSFGTSSNEQFF. The DNA of the CDR3 is TGCGCCAGCAGCTTTGGGACTAGCTCTAATGAGCAGTTCTTC.